This note documents a single T cell receptor (beta chain) sequence. With 5 bases removed from V and 1 base from J, the gap between germline ends came to 14 bases. This CDR3 spans 16 amino acids. The germline V gene has CDR1 SGHTA and CDR2 FQGTGA. These data originate in a study of T cell changes during pregnancy in multiple sclerosis. Produced via immunoSEQ multiplex PCR; TCRdb's table is partial and in-frame only. The sample comprises 45,000 to 65,000 clones, roughly 90% of which are singletons, and around 0.53% rests with the top ten. The sequence was collected from a female donor with multiple sclerosis, enrolled in a pregnancy study. The chain carries TRBV7-3 and TRBJ2-2; perhaps TRBD2 as D (6 bases). This material consisted of CD4+ T cells from peripheral blood mononuclear cells, taken after pregnancy. DNA for the CDR3: TGTGCCAGCAGCCCGGCGCGGGGTGGGAACACCGGGGAGCTGTTTTTT. As protein: CASSPARGGNTGELFF. Filled out from reference TRBV7-3 and TRBJ2-2, the complete variable domain reads GAGVSQTPSNKVTEKGKYVELRCDPISGHTALYWYRQSLGQGPEFLIYFQGTGAADDSGLPNDRFFAVRPEGSVSTLKIQRTERGDSAVYLCASSPARGGNTGELFFGEGSRLTVL.